This is a list of T cell receptor beta chains from one sample in a study of T-cell reconstitution after alpha-beta-depleted transplantation in children. TCRdb re-derived calls from the PCR reads in MiXCR, one entry per CDR3 protein. This table holds about 130,000 distinct CDR3 sequences, about 9.5% found once. The specimen comprised PBMCs, mostly from graft donor cells, sampled 180 days after TCRalphabeta/CD19-depleted stem cell transplant. All receptors come from a girl less than two years old who had a stem cell transplant for combined immunodeficiency, so the T cells may come from the graft donor. The CDR3 runs from the conserved cysteine through the conserved F or W. Fields, in order: V gene, D gene, clone size, J gene, CDR3 DNA, CDR3 protein. A D gene is named only where the DNA matches it firmly. Rows give clone size only sometimes, using once, few, many, or a class for an expanded clone.

TRBV5-1,-,few,TRBJ2-2,TGCGCCAGCAGCTTGGCCTCGGGACGGATCAGGCGGGAGCTGTTTTTT,CASSLASGRIRRELFF
TRBV12-3/TRBV12-4,-,-,TRBJ1-2,TGTGCCAGCAGTGCTCGGGCCCTAGACCATGGCTACACCTTC,CASSARALDHGYTF
TRBV30,-,few,TRBJ2-4,TGTGCCTGGAGTACGCAGGGAAAAAACATTCAGTACTTC,CAWSTQGKNIQYF
TRBV30,-,few,TRBJ2-2,TGTGCCTGGAGTGGCGATAACACCGGGGAGCTGTTTTTT,CAWSGDNTGELFF
TRBV30,TRBD1,few,TRBJ1-3,TGTGCCTGGAACCCGGGACAGCTTAACACCATATATTTT,CAWNPGQLNTIYF
TRBV7-3,-,medium-sized,TRBJ2-1,TGTGCCAGCAGCTTAGCGGGGCCGTACAATGAGCAGTTCTTC,CASSLAGPYNEQFF
TRBV5-6,TRBD2,many,TRBJ2-1,TGTGCCAGCGGCTATATCCGACTAGCGGAGGGCAATGAGCAGTTCTTC,CASGYIRLAEGNEQFF
TRBV13,-,many,TRBJ2-7,TGTGCCAGCAGCTTAGGCAGCTCCTACGAGCAGTACTTC,CASSLGSSYEQYF
TRBV12-3/TRBV12-4,-,-,TRBJ2-1,TGTGCCAGCAGGCTGGGAGATTTGGAGTTCTTC,CASRLGDLEFF
TRBV7-2,TRBD2,-,TRBJ2-7,TGTGCCAGCAGCTTACAAGCGGGGGGGTCCTACGAGCAGTACTTC,CASSLQAGGSYEQYF
TRBV12-3/TRBV12-4,TRBD2,-,TRBJ2-3,TGTGCCAGCAGACTAGCGGGGTGGACGCAGTATTTT,CASRLAGWTQYF
TRBV12-3/TRBV12-4,TRBD2,-,TRBJ2-2,TGTGCCAGCAGCCCACGAGCGGGGACGAGCGGGGAGCTGTTTTTT,CASSPRAGTSGELFF
TRBV7-9,TRBD2,-,TRBJ2-1,TGTGCCAGCAGCCCTGGACTAGCGGGGTCCTCCTACAATGAGCAGTTCTTC,CASSPGLAGSSYNEQFF
TRBV4-1,TRBD1,few,TRBJ2-5,TGCGCCAGCAGCCCCTTTGGGACAGGGGGATGGCAGACCCAGTACTTC,CASSPFGTGGWQTQYF
TRBV9,TRBD2,-,TRBJ2-1,TGTGCCAGCAGCGTCCTACTAGCGGGGATCAATGAGCAGTTCTTC,CASSVLLAGINEQFF
TRBV28,TRBD1,few,TRBJ2-3,TGTGCCAGCAGTTTACGACAGGGAATGGCAGATACGCAGTATTTT,CASSLRQGMADTQYF
TRBV20-1,TRBD2,few,TRBJ2-5,TGCAGTGCTCAGAGACTAGCGGGGGGAGAGACCCAGTACTTC,CSAQRLAGGETQYF